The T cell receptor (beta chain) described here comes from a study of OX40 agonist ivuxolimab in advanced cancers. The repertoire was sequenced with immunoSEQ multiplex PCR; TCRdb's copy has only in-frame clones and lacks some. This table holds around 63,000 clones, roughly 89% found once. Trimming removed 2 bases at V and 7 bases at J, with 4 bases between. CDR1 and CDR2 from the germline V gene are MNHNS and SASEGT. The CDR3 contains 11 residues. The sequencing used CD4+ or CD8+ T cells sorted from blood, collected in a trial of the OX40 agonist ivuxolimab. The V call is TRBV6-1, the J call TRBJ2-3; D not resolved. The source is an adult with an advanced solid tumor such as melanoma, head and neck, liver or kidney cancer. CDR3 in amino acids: CASSEWYTQYF. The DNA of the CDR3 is TGTGCCAGCAGTGAATGGTATACGCAGTATTTT.